This T cell receptor beta chain was found in a study of vaccination and CD4 T cells after COVID-19. Study context: Post-COVID draws came a median around 100 days after diagnosis (range 35 to 161). General observations from the study: SARS-CoV-2-reactive clonotypes showed a nonsignificant median rise from about 20 to 38.

About this clonotype: Its cognate antigen is unknown.

CD4+ T cells that had been cultured provided DNA sequenced with the Oncomine TCR Beta short-read assay. Each CDR3 protein is one row after TCRdb ran MiXCR on the PCR reads. Of some 20,000 distinct CDR3 sequences in the sample, under 80% were seen once. This CDR3 is built from 13 residues. V lost 9 bases and J 4 bases, leaving 15 bases between the germline ends. From germline, CDR1 is LNHDA and CDR2 SQIVND (reference sequence). Indicated treatment: roughly 11-day PBMC culture with coronavirus spike peptide pools or control peptides (ViraFEST assay). The sequenced sample was CD4+ T cells from blood, cultured in vitro. The sequence came from a human donor who had recovered from COVID-19. This chain connects TRBV19 to TRBJ1-2; D remains ambiguous. The chain's CDR3 is CASDREGAYGYTF. DNA for the CDR3: TGTGCCAGCGATCGAGAGGGAGCCTATGGCTACACCTTC.